This T cell receptor (beta chain) was captured in a study of T cells in localized non-small cell lung cancer. Findings and limits, study-wide: Uninvolved adjacent lung, not tumor, had the highest T cell clonality.

Concerning this clone itself: The antigen remains unidentified.

The table came from immunoSEQ multiplex PCR; TCRdb's copy has only in-frame clones and leaves some out. Counted here are 45,000 to 60,000 clones, around 87% occurring once; the ten biggest clones make up about 2.3%. V dropped 5 bases and J dropped 7 bases, with 26 bases sitting between them. Germline V gene data show CDR1 as SGHTA and CDR2 as FQGTGA. The CDR3 consists of 17 residues. The clonotype comes from a man aged 40 to 70 with stage II lung adenocarcinoma. The chain carries TRBV7-3 and TRBJ1-1, with a possible D match to TRBD1 (6 bases). The sequencing here drew on PBMCs, taken before any cancer treatment. As DNA, the CDR3 is TGTGCCAGCAGCCTCCTTCCCGGGACACCCTTTATGGGTGAAGCTTTCTTT. Amino acid sequence: CASSLLPGTPFMGEAFF. Combining the CDR3 with reference TRBV7-3 and TRBJ1-1 gives the whole variable domain GAGVSQTPSNKVTEKGKYVELRCDPISGHTALYWYRQSLGQGPEFLIYFQGTGAADDSGLPNDRFFAVRPEGSVSTLKIQRTERGDSAVYLCASSLLPGTPFMGEAFFGQGTRLTVV.